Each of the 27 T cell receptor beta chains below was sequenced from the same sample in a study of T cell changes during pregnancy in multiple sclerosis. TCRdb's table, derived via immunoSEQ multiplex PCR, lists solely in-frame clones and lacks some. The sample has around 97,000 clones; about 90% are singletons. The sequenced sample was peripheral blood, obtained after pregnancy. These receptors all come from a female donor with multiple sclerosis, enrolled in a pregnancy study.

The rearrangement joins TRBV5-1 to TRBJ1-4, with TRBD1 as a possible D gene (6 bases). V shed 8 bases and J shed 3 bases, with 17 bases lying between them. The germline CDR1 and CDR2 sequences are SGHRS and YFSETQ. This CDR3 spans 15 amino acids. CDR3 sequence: CASTTTGYSNEKLFF. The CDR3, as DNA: TGCGCCAGTACGACTACAGGGTACTCTAATGAAAAACTGTTTTTT.

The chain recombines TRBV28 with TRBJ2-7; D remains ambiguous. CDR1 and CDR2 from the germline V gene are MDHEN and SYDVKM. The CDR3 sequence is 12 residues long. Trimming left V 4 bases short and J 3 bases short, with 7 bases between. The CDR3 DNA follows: TGTGCCAGCAGTTCCCTCCTCTACGAGCAGTACTTC. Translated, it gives CASSSLLYEQYF.

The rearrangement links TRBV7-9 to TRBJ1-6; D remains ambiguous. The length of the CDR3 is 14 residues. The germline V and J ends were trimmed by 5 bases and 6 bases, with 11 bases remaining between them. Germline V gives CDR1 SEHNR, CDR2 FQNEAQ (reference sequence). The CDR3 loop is CASSAFGGNSPLHF. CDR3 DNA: TGTGCCAGCAGCGCGTTCGGAGGTAATTCACCCCTCCACTTT.

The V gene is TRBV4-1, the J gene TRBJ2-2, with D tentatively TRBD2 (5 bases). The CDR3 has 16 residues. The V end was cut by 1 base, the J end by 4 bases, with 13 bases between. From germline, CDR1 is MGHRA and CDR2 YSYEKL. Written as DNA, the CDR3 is TGCGCCAGCAGCCAAGGGGGAGTACGAGGCACCGGGGAGCTGTTTTTT. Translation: CASSQGGVRGTGELFF.

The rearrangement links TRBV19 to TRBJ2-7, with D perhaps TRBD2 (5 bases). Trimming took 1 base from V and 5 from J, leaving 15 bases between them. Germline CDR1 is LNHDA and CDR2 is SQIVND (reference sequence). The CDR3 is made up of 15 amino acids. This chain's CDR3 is CASSIVAQRAHEQYF. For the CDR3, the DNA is TGTGCCAGTAGTATAGTAGCGCAGAGGGCCCACGAGCAGTACTTC. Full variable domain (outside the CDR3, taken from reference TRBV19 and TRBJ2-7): DGGITQSPKYLFRKEGQNVTLSCEQNLNHDAMYWYRQDPGQGLRLIYYSQIVNDFQKGDIAEGYSVSREKKESFPLTVTSAQKNPTAFYLCASSIVAQRAHEQYFGPGTRLTVT.

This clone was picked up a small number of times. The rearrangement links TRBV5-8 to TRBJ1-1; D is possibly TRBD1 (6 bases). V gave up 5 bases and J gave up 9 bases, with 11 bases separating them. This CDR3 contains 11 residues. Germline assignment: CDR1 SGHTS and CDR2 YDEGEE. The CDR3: CASSSDSKAFF. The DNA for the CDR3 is TGTGCCAGCAGTTCGGACAGCAAAGCTTTCTTT.

CDR3 loop: CASSFAPGQETQYF. For the CDR3, the DNA is TGTGCCAGCAGCTTTGCCCCGGGCCAAGAGACCCAGTACTTC. The V and J genes are TRBV7-2 and TRBJ2-5; D is unresolved. Trimming pared 3 bases from V and 1 base from J, leaving 9 bases between. The germline V gene has CDR1 SGHTA and CDR2 FQGNSA. The CDR3 totals 14 residues.

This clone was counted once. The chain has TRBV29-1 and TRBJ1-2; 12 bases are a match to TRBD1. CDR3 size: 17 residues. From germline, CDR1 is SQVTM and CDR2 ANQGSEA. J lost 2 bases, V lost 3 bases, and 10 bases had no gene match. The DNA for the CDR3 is TGCAGCGTTGATTCGGGGACAGGGGGCGATCAAAACTATGGCTACACCTTC. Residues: CSVDSGTGGDQNYGYTF.

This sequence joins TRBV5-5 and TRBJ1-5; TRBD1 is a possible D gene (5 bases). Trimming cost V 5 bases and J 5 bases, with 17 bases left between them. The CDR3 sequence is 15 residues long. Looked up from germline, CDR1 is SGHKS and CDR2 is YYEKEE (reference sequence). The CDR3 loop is CASSLMLGDYQPQHF. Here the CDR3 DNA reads TGTGCCAGCAGTTTAATGCTGGGGGACTATCAGCCCCAGCATTTT.

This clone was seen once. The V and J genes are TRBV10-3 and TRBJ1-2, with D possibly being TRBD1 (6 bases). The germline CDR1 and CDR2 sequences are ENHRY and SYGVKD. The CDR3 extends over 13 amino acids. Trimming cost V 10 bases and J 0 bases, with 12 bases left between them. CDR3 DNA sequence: TGTGCCACCCCGGACAGAACTAACTATGGCTACACCTTC. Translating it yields CATPDRTNYGYTF.

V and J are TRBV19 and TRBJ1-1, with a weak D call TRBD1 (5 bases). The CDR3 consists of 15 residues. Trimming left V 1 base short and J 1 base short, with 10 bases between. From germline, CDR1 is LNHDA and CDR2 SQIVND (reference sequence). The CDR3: CASSIGAGANTEAFF. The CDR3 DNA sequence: TGTGCCAGTAGTATAGGGGCTGGGGCGAACACTGAAGCTTTCTTT.

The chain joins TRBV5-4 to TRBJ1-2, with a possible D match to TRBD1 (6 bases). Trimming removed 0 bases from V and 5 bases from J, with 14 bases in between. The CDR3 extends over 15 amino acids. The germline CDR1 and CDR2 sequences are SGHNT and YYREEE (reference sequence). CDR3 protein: CASSLAAGAGYGYTF. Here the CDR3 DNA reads TGTGCCAGCAGCTTGGCGGCGGGGGCAGGATATGGCTACACCTTC. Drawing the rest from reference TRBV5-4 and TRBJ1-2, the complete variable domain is ETGVTQSPTHLIKTRGQQVTLRCSSQSGHNTVSWYQQALGQGPQFIFQYYREEENGRGNFPPRFSGLQFPNYSSELNVNALELDDSALYLCASSLAAGAGYGYTFGSGTRLTVV.

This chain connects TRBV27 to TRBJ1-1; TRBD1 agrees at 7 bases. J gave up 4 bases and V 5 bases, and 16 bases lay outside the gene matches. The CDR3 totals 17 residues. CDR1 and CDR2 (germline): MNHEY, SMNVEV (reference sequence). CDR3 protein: CASSLRTGLRTTTEAFF. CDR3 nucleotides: TGTGCCAGCAGTCTCAGGACAGGCTTGAGGACGACCACTGAAGCTTTCTTT.

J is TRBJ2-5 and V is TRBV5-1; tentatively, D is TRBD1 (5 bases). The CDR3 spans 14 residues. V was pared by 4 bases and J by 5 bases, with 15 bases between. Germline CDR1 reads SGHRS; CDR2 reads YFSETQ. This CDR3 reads CASSQGHTKETQYF. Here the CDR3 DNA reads TGCGCCAGCAGCCAGGGTCACACAAAGGAGACCCAGTACTTC.

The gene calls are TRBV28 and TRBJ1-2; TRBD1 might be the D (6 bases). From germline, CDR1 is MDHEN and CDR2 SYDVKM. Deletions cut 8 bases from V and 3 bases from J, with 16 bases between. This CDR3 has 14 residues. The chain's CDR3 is CASFTGIGDYGYTF. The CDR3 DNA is TGTGCCAGCTTTACAGGGATAGGGGACTATGGCTACACCTTC.

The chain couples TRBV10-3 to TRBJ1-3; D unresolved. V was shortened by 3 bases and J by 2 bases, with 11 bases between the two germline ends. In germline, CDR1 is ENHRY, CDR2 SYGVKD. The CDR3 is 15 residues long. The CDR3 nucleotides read TGTGCCATCAGTGATCCAGGAACGACTGGAAACACCATATATTTT. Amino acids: CAISDPGTTGNTIYF.

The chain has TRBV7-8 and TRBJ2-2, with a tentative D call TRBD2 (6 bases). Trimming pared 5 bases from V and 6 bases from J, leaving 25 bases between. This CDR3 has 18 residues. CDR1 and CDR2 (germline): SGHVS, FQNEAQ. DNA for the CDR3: TGTGCCAGCAGCCCCTCAAGGGGCGGGACCGATTGGGCCGGGGAGCTGTTTTTT. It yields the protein CASSPSRGGTDWAGELFF.

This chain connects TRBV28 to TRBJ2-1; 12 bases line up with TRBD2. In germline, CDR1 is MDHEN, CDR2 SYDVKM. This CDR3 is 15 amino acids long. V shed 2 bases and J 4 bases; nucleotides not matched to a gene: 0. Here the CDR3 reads CASSLLAGGYNEQFF. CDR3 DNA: TGTGCCAGCAGTTTACTAGCGGGAGGGTACAATGAGCAGTTCTTC. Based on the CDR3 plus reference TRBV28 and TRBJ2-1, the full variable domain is DVKVTQSSRYLVKRTGEKVFLECVQDMDHENMFWYRQDPGLGLRLIYFSYDVKMKEKGDIPEGYSVSREKKERFSLILESASTNQTSMYLCASSLLAGGYNEQFFGPGTRLTVL.

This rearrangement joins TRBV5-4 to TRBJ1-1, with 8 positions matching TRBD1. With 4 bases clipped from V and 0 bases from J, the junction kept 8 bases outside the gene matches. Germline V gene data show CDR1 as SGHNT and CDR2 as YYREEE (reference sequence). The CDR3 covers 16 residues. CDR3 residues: CASSSGQGIMNTEAFF. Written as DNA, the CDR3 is TGTGCCAGCAGCAGTGGACAGGGTATAATGAACACTGAAGCTTTCTTT.

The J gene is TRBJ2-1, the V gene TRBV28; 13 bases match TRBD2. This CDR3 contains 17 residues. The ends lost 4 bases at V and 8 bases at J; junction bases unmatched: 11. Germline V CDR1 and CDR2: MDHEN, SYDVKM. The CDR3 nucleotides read TGTGCCAGCAGTTCTTTCCCCGGACTAGCGGGAGTAGATGAGCAGTTCTTC. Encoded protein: CASSSFPGLAGVDEQFF.

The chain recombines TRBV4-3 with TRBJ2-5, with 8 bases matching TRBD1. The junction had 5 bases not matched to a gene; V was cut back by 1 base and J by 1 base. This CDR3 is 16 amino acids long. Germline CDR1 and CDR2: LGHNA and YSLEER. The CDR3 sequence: CASSQGPGTGQETQYF. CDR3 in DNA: TGCGCCAGCAGCCAAGGACCCGGGACAGGCCAAGAGACCCAGTACTTC.

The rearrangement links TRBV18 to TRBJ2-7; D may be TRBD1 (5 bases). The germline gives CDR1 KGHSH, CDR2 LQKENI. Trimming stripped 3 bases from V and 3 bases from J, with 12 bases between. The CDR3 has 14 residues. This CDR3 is CASSPSLDSYEQYF. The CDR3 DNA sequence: TGTGCCAGCTCACCCTCTTTAGACAGCTACGAGCAGTACTTC. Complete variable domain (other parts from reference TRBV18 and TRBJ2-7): NAGVMQNPRHLVRRRGQEARLRCSPMKGHSHVYWYRQLPEEGLKFMVYLQKENIIDESGMPKERFSAEFPKEGPSILRIQQVVRGDSAAYFCASSPSLDSYEQYFGPGTRLTVT.

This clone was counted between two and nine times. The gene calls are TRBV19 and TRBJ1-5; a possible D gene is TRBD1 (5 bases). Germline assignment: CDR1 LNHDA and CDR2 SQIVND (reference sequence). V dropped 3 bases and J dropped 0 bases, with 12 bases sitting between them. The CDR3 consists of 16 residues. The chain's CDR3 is CASSMLRQSSNQPQHF. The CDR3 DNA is TGTGCCAGTAGTATGCTTCGACAGTCTAGCAATCAGCCCCAGCATTTT. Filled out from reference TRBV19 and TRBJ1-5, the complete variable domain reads DGGITQSPKYLFRKEGQNVTLSCEQNLNHDAMYWYRQDPGQGLRLIYYSQIVNDFQKGDIAEGYSVSREKKESFPLTVTSAQKNPTAFYLCASSMLRQSSNQPQHFGDGTRLSIL.

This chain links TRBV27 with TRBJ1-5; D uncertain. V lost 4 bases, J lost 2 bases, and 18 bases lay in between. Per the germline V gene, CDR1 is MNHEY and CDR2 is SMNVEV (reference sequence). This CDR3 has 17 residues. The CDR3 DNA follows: TGTGCCAGCAGTTCCGTTGTACTCCCGGGAGGCAATCAGCCCCAGCATTTT. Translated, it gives CASSSVVLPGGNQPQHF.

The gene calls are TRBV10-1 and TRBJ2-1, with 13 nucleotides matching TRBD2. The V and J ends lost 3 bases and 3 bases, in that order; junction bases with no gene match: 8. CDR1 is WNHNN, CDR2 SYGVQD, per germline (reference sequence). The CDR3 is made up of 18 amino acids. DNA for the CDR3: TGCGCCAGCAGTGATAGACTAGCGGGAGGTGGGATCTACAATGAGCAGTTCTTC. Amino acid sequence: CASSDRLAGGGIYNEQFF.

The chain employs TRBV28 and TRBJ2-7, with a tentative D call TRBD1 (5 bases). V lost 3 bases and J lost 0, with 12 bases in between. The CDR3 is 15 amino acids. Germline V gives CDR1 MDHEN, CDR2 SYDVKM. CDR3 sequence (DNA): TGTGCCAGCAGTTTGGTAGGGGTTCTCTCCTACGAGCAGTACTTC. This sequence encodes CASSLVGVLSYEQYF.

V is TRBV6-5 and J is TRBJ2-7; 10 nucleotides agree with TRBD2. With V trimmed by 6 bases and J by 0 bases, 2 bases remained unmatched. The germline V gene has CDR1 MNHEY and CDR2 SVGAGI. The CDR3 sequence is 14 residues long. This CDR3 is CASRSGGGSYEQYF. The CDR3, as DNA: TGTGCCAGCAGAAGCGGGGGGGGCTCCTACGAGCAGTACTTC.